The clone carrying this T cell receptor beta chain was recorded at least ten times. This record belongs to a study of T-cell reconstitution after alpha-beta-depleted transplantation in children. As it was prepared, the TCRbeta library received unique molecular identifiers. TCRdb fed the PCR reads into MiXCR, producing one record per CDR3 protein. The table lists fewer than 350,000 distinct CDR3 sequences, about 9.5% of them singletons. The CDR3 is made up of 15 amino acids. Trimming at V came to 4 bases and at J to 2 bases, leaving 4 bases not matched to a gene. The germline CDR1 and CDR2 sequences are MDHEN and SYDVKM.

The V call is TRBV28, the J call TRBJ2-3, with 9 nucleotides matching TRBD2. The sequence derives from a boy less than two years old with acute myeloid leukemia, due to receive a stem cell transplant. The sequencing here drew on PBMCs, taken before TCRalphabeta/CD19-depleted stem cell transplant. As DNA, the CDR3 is TGTGCCAGCAGTTCCGGACTAGCGTTCACAGATACGCAGTATTTT. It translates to CASSSGLAFTDTQYF.